This record concerns one TCR beta chain sequence. The antigen is undetermined. The CDR3 contains 15 residues. After removal of 5 bases from V and 6 bases from J, the junction contained 6 bases not matched to a gene. Germline V lookup: CDR1 ENHRY, CDR2 SYGVKD. This entry comes from a study of CD8+CD57+ T cells in acquired aplastic anemia. Study-wide background: CD4+ and CD8+ cells, once sorted, gave DNA averaging about 3 ug. The study's findings and limits: Controls did not differ significantly from patients in CD8+ Simpson's diversity. It was found that twenty-nine CD8+ CDR3 sequences were shared between patients and controls.

TCR beta VDJ and CDR3 profiles were obtained from a genomic DNA template. TCRdb re-called the reads with MiXCR, one entry per CDR3 protein. Of around 400,000 distinct CDR3 sequences detected, approximately 70% appear once; the ten largest clones hold more than 3.5%. The sequenced material came from sorted CD4+, CD8+, or CD8+CD57+ T cells (not recorded which) from PBMCs. This clonotype was sampled from a human donor in good health, serving as a control. The chain has TRBV10-3 and TRBJ1-5, with 11 bases identical to TRBD1. CDR3 residues: CAISPGTGGLQPQHF. CDR3 nucleotide sequence: TGTGCCATCAGTCCCGGGACAGGGGGTCTTCAGCCCCAGCATTTT.